Listed here are 29 T cell receptor beta chains from one sample, sequenced in a study of response to subunit inactivated influenza vaccine (dated by TCRdb to about 2018). Library preparation employed RT-PCR. Sequencer: Illumina HiSeq 2500. TCRdb handled the public reads itself, with Q25 trimming in fastp and clone calling in MiXCR, and kept productive beta chains. Rows are unified per CDR3 protein, each entry keeping the most common DNA and genes. The table for this sample lists roughly 500,000 distinct CDR3 sequences; about 15% of them were counted only once. The ten most abundant clones make up 2.5% to 3.5% of the sample. This sample comprised CD4+ T cells sorted from PBMCs, obtained less than 30 months after vaccination. These receptors were taken from a man aged 45-69 years who received an inactivated influenza vaccine. Donor details come from another sample of the same person, matched by shared clones.

The rearrangement joins TRBV24-1 to TRBJ2-1; 10 bases are a match to TRBD1. V gave up 6 bases and J gave up 7 bases; unmatched junction bases: 8. Germline values: CDR1 KGHDR, CDR2 SFDVKD. The CDR3 runs 15 residues. The CDR3 DNA sequence: TGTGCCACCAGTTCGGACGGGACAGGGGTTAATGAGCAGTTCTTC. It specifies CATSSDGTGVNEQFF.

This clonotype has at least ten counts. The chain employs TRBV3-1 and TRBJ2-5, with 8 bases lining up with TRBD2. Germline CDR1 and CDR2: LGHDT and YNNKEL (reference sequence). The CDR3 contains 15 residues. J gave up 1 base and V 3 bases, and 4 bases lay outside the gene matches. DNA for the CDR3: TGTGCCAGCAGCCAGGTCGGACTAGCCCAAGAGACCCAGTACTTC. Translation: CASSQVGLAQETQYF.

This clonotype appeared a few times. The V gene is TRBV27, the J gene TRBJ1-1; TRBD1 matches at 7 bases. Trimming took 5 bases from V and 7 from J; bases not matched to a gene: 13. CDR1 MNHEY and CDR2 SMNVEV come from the germline V gene (reference sequence). The CDR3 is 15 residues long. Here the CDR3 DNA reads TGTGCCAGCAGTCAGAACAGGGGCCGCAGTCGTGAAGCTTTCTTT. It translates to CASSQNRGRSREAFF.

This chain connects TRBV20-1 to TRBJ1-2; D unclear. CDR1 is DFQATT, CDR2 SNEGSKA, per germline (reference sequence). This CDR3 has 12 residues. Trimming stripped 2 bases from V and 3 bases from J, with 7 bases between. The CDR3 DNA follows: TGCAGTGCTAGATATCAAGACTATGGCTACACCTTC. Protein product: CSARYQDYGYTF.

This clonotype has a count of ten or more. The chain combines TRBV9 with TRBJ1-1; weak D call: TRBD1 (5 bases). The length of the CDR3 is 14 residues. CDR1 SGDLS and CDR2 YYNGEE come from the germline V gene. V lost 0 bases and J lost 0, with 6 bases in between. The CDR3 loop reads CASSVEGVNTEAFF. Here the CDR3 DNA reads TGTGCCAGCAGCGTAGAAGGGGTGAACACTGAAGCTTTCTTT.

This CDR3 is CASTKVPGQGLDEQYF. The CDR3 coding sequence is TGTGCCAGCACCAAAGTACCGGGACAGGGATTAGACGAGCAGTACTTC. V usage is TRBV6-1 and J usage is TRBJ2-7; 9 nucleotides match TRBD1. With V trimmed by 7 bases and J by 5 bases, 15 bases remained unmatched. This CDR3 is 16 amino acids long. Germline lookup yields CDR1 MNHNS and CDR2 SASEGT.

This clonotype has just a few counts. CDR3 bases: TGCAGCGTTGCGGTGGGGAATAGCAATCAGCCCCAGCATTTT. Translation: CSVAVGNSNQPQHF. The chain carries TRBV29-1 and TRBJ1-5; no reliable D call. Germline CDR1 SQVTM, CDR2 ANQGSEA. This CDR3 spans 14 amino acids. The V gene lost 4 bases and the J gene lost 0 bases, with 10 bases spanning the gap.

The V gene is TRBV10-3, the J gene TRBJ2-7, with TRBD1 matching over 8 bases. J gave up 1 base and V 4 bases, and 3 bases lay outside the gene matches. CDR3 length equals 14 residues. Germline V gene data show CDR1 as ENHRY and CDR2 as SYGVKD. CDR3 sequence: CAISGQGSSYEQYF. CDR3 nucleotide sequence: TGTGCCATCAGTGGACAGGGGAGTTCCTACGAGCAGTACTTC.

This clonotype was picked up a small number of times. This chain uses TRBV20-1 with TRBJ2-3; 12 nucleotides line up with TRBD2. CDR1 and CDR2 from the germline V gene are DFQATT and SNEGSKA (reference sequence). This CDR3 spans 15 amino acids. J lost 0 bases, V lost 6 bases, and 4 bases had no gene match. For the CDR3, the DNA is TGCAGTGCCCCCCTAGCGGGGGGGAGCACAGATACGCAGTATTTT. As protein: CSAPLAGGSTDTQYF.

This rearrangement joins TRBV7-2 to TRBJ1-4; tentatively, D is TRBD1 (5 bases). Germline CDR1 SGHTA, CDR2 FQGNSA. CDR3 length equals 13 residues. Trimming removed 5 bases at V and 5 bases at J, with 9 bases between. The CDR3 sequence is CASSPGQNEKLFF. For the CDR3, the DNA is TGTGCCAGCAGCCCCGGACAAAATGAAAAACTGTTTTTT.

This clonotype was observed many times. The genes are TRBV5-6 and TRBJ2-5, with TRBD1 matching 9 bases. V was pared by 2 bases and J by 5 bases, with 4 bases of the junction left unmatched. Germline CDR1 reads SGHDT; CDR2 reads YYEEEE. This CDR3 has 14 residues. Here the CDR3 reads CASSFTGGGETQYF. CDR3 in DNA: TGTGCCAGCAGCTTTACAGGGGGCGGGGAGACCCAGTACTTC.

CDR3 protein: CASSRPGGHEQYF. The DNA of the CDR3 is TGTGCCAGCAGTCGACCGGGGGGCCACGAGCAGTACTTC. The chain recombines TRBV28 with TRBJ2-7; tentative D call: TRBD2 (7 bases). This CDR3 contains 13 residues. Trimming shortened V by 5 bases and J by 5 bases, and 13 bases separated the two germline ends. Germline V gene lookup returns CDR1 MDHEN and CDR2 SYDVKM.

The chain has TRBV3-1 and TRBJ2-7, with 7 bases lining up with TRBD1. V lost 4 bases to trimming and J lost 5 bases; unmatched junction nucleotides: 11. Germline assignment: CDR1 LGHDT and CDR2 YNNKEL (reference sequence). This CDR3 spans 15 amino acids. The CDR3 sequence: CASSPDRQILHEQYF. CDR3 DNA sequence: TGTGCCAGCAGCCCGGACAGGCAAATCCTCCACGAGCAGTACTTC.

This clonotype has only a few counts. The chain recombines TRBV10-3 with TRBJ2-1; D may correspond to TRBD1 or TRBD2 (5 bases each). Trimming left V 4 bases short and J 10 bases short, with 17 bases between. Germline V gives CDR1 ENHRY, CDR2 SYGVKD. The CDR3 totals 14 residues. DNA of the CDR3: TGTGCCATCAGTGTGTCAGGGACCTCGTCGGAGCAGTTCTTC. This translates into CAISVSGTSSEQFF.

As for this clonotype: The conserved closing phenylalanine or tryptophan is absent in this CDR3, likely reflecting a read error. The V call is TRBV20-1, the J call TRBJ1-4; D is uncertain. The CDR3 extends over 12 amino acids. The germline V gene has CDR1 DFQATT and CDR2 SNEGSKA (reference sequence). V lost 4 bases to trimming and J lost 8 bases, with 11 bases between them. CDR3 residues: CSATGVLEKLFL. The CDR3 coding sequence is TGCAGTGCTACTGGGGTATTGGAAAAACTGTTTTTA.

This chain connects TRBV5-1 to TRBJ1-1; maybe TRBD1 (6 bases). The CDR3 is 15 residues long. Germline loops: CDR1 SGHRS, CDR2 YFSETQ. V was clipped by 1 base and J by 0 bases, with 10 bases between them. The CDR3 nucleotides are TGCGCCAGCAGCTTGCCCGGGACACTGAACACTGAAGCTTTCTTT. Encoded protein: CASSLPGTLNTEAFF.

The genes are TRBV15 and TRBJ2-7; no reliable D call. The CDR3 runs 13 residues. V shed 0 bases and J shed 7 bases, with 10 bases lying between them. Per the germline V gene, CDR1 is LNHNV and CDR2 is YYDKDF (reference sequence). CDR3 loop: CATSREVGGEQYF. The DNA of the CDR3 is TGTGCCACCAGCAGAGAGGTTGGTGGTGAGCAGTACTTC.

About this clonotype: This could be a read error, since a much larger clone is one nucleotide away. The J gene is TRBJ2-7, the V gene TRBV11-3, with D possibly matching TRBD1 (5 bases). Looked up from germline, CDR1 is SGHNT and CDR2 is YENEEA. The germline V and J ends were trimmed by 5 bases and 4 bases, with 15 bases remaining between them. This CDR3 has 14 amino acids. The CDR3 sequence: CASSQVGRTYEQYF. CDR3 nucleotide sequence: TGTGCCAGCAGCCAAGTAGGACGGACATACGAGCAGTACTTC.

This rearrangement joins TRBV27 to TRBJ2-5, with D unclear. With 5 bases removed from V and 2 bases from J, the gap between germline ends came to 15 bases. The CDR3 extends over 15 amino acids. Germline V CDR1 and CDR2: MNHEY, SMNVEV (reference sequence). As DNA, the CDR3 is TGTGCCAGCAGTCGCAGTGGATGGGGACAAGAGACCCAGTACTTC. It specifies CASSRSGWGQETQYF.

Ten or more counts support this clonotype. The V call is TRBV27, the J call TRBJ2-7; no definite D call. The CDR3 is made up of 14 amino acids. Germline V gene lookup returns CDR1 MNHEY and CDR2 SMNVEV (reference sequence). The V gene lost 5 bases and the J gene lost 1 base, with 12 bases spanning the gap. CDR3 coding DNA: TGTGCCAGCAGTCTGATGGGCCCATCCTACGAGCAGTACTTC. It codes for CASSLMGPSYEQYF.

This clonotype was counted only a few times. The chain combines TRBV18 with TRBJ2-5, with D possibly being TRBD1 (6 bases). The CDR3 runs 15 residues. V was shortened by 3 bases and J by 4 bases, with 15 bases between the two germline ends. CDR1 KGHSH and CDR2 LQKENI come from the germline V gene. CDR3 loop: CASSPRAEGVETQYF. The CDR3 DNA is TGTGCCAGCTCACCTCGAGCCGAGGGGGTAGAGACCCAGTACTTC. The variable domain in full, with the rest retrieved from reference TRBV18 and TRBJ2-5, is NAGVMQNPRHLVRRRGQEARLRCSPMKGHSHVYWYRQLPEEGLKFMVYLQKENIIDESGMPKERFSAEFPKEGPSILRIQQVVRGDSAAYFCASSPRAEGVETQYFGPGTRLLVL.

This clonotype turned up a few times. This chain joins TRBV5-1 and TRBJ1-1; tentatively, D is TRBD1 (5 bases). This CDR3 has 15 residues. Germline CDR1 is SGHRS and CDR2 is YFSETQ. V lost 3 bases and J lost 5, with 17 bases in between. The CDR3 nucleotides read TGCGCCAGCAGCTCCCTCCAGGGAAAGAGGACTGAAGCTTTCTTT. Residues: CASSSLQGKRTEAFF.

The V call is TRBV28, the J call TRBJ2-2; tentative D call: TRBD1 (5 bases). Deletions cut 6 bases from V and 3 bases from J, with 8 bases between. CDR1 and CDR2 (germline): MDHEN, SYDVKM. This CDR3 is 13 amino acids long. CDR3 coding DNA: TGTGCCAGCAGGCCAGGGTACACCGGGGAGCTGTTTTTT. It yields the protein CASRPGYTGELFF.

The chain links TRBV20-1 to TRBJ2-7; D is unclear. Per the germline V gene, CDR1 is DFQATT and CDR2 is SNEGSKA (reference sequence). The V gene lost 0 bases and the J gene lost 2 bases, with 5 bases spanning the gap. The CDR3 is made up of 12 amino acids. The CDR3 region is CSARDQTYEQYF. In DNA, the CDR3 is TGCAGTGCTAGAGATCAGACCTACGAGCAGTACTTC.

This clonotype showed up just a few times. V gene TRBV12-5 combines with J gene TRBJ2-2, with 7 nucleotides matching TRBD2. The V segment lost 3 bases and the J segment 5 bases; nucleotides outside the gene matches: 0. The CDR3 sequence is 13 residues long. CDR1 LGHNT and CDR2 FRNRAP come from the germline V gene. CDR3 DNA: TGTGCTAGTGGTTTTAGCGGGACCGGGGAGCTGTTTTTT. Translated: CASGFSGTGELFF.

This clonotype appeared a few times. V is TRBV4-3 and J is TRBJ2-7; weak D call: TRBD2 (6 bases). V lost 3 bases to trimming and J lost 5 bases, with 23 bases between them. The CDR3 is 17 amino acids. Germline CDR1 reads LGHNA; CDR2 reads YSLEER. DNA of the CDR3: TGCGCCAGCAGCCAGGGGGAGGCTTTTAGGGATCCCAACGAGCAGTACTTC. Translating gives CASSQGEAFRDPNEQYF.

This chain joins TRBV20-1 and TRBJ1-5, with 7 bases fitting TRBD1. In germline, CDR1 is DFQATT, CDR2 SNEGSKA (reference sequence). With V trimmed by 6 bases and J by 3 bases, 5 bases remained unmatched. The CDR3 has 13 residues. CDR3 DNA: TGCAGTGCCCGGGGACAGTACAATCAGCCCCAGCATTTT. This codes for CSARGQYNQPQHF.

The CDR3 bases are TGTGCCAGCAGCCGGGGGAGACCCGGGGGACATGAAAAACTGTTTTTT. Translation: CASSRGRPGGHEKLFF. V and J are TRBV11-2 and TRBJ1-4; the D gene is possibly TRBD1 (5 bases). CDR3 size: 16 residues. V lost 5 bases, J lost 6 bases, and 19 bases lay in between. Germline assignment: CDR1 SGHAT and CDR2 FQNNGV.

This clonotype was observed a few times. The chain links TRBV3-1 to TRBJ1-3, with D unclear. The ends were cut back, 0 bases at V and 0 bases at J, with 9 bases in the middle. This CDR3 is 16 amino acids long. Germline values: CDR1 LGHDT, CDR2 YNNKEL (reference sequence). The CDR3 coding sequence is TGTGCCAGCAGCCAAGATCTTGTAAACTCTGGAAACACCATATATTTT. Its protein is CASSQDLVNSGNTIYF.